This T cell receptor beta chain was recovered during a study of lymphopenia after photon versus proton radiotherapy. Here immunoSEQ multiplex PCR was the method, and the copy in TCRdb shows in-frame clones only, minus some. The sample has fewer than 65,000 clones, around 85% seen once. Study findings and constraints: Oligoclonal CD8+ Temra expansion after nadir drove photon patients' diversity drop. Authors raise, but do not show, better survival with proton therapy. Proton therapy kept repertoires fairly stable, unlike photons, which gained effector/memory cells. In patients who died, overall survival fell as post-nadir TCR diversity dropped more.

CDR3 length equals 14 residues. The V gene's germline CDR1 is LNHDA and CDR2 SQIVND (reference sequence). V lost 4 bases and J lost 6, with 15 bases in between. This clone showed up just once. Its antigen is unidentified. The TCR sequence derives from a man aged 35-49 years with gastric cancer. The rearrangement links TRBV19 to TRBJ1-1, with a possible D match to TRBD1 (5 bases). Sequences were derived from peripheral blood, sampled from a patient treated with photon-based radiotherapy. The CDR3 region is CASSTTGGGAEAFF. The CDR3 DNA follows: TGTGCCAGTAGTACGACGGGGGGAGGAGCTGAAGCTTTCTTT. The full variable domain, its missing parts supplied by reference TRBV19 and TRBJ1-1, is DGGITQSPKYLFRKEGQNVTLSCEQNLNHDAMYWYRQDPGQGLRLIYYSQIVNDFQKGDIAEGYSVSREKKESFPLTVTSAQKNPTAFYLCASSTTGGGAEAFFGQGTRLTVV.